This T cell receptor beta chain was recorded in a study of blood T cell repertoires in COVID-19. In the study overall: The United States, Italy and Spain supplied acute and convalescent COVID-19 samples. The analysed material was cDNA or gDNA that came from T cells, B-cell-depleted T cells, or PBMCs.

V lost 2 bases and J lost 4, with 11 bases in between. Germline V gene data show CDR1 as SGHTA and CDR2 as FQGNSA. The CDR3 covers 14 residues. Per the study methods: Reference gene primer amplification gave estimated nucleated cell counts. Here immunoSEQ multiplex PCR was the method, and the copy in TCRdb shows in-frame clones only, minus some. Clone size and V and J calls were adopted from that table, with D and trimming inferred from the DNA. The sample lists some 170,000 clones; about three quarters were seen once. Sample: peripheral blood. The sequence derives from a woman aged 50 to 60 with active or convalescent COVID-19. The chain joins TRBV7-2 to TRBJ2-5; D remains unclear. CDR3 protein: CASSLSSVAETQYF. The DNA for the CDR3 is TGTGCCAGCAGCTTAAGCAGCGTAGCAGAGACCCAGTACTTC.